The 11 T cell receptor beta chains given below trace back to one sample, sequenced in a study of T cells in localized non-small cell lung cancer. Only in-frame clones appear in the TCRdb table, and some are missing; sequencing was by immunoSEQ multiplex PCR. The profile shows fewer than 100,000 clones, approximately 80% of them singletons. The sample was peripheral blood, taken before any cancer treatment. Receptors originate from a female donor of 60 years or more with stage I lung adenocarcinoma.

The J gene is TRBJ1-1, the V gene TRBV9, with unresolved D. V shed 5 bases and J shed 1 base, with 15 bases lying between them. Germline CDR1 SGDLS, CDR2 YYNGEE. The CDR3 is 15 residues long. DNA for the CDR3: TGTGCCAGCAGGCCCCCCGGTCGGGGGAACACTGAAGCTTTCTTT. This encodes CASRPPGRGNTEAFF.

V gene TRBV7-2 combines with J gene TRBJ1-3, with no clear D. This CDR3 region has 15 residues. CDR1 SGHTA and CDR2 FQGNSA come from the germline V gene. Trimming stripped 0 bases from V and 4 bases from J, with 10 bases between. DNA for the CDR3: TGTGCCAGCAGCTTAGCGGGCAGGAGGGGAAACACCATATATTTT. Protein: CASSLAGRRGNTIYF.

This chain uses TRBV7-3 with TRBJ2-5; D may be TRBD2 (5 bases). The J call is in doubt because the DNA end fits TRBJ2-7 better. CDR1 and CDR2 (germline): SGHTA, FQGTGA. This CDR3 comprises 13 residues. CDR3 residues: CASSSGNTYEQYF. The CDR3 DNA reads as TGTGCCAGCAGCTCCGGGAATACCTACGAGCAGTACTTC.

The CDR3 coding sequence is TGTGCCAGCAGCTCGGGACTAGCGGGAGAATCCTACGAGCAGTACTTC. This codes for CASSSGLAGESYEQYF. V usage is TRBV7-8 and J usage is TRBJ2-7; 14 bases match TRBD2. This CDR3 has 16 residues. Germline assignment: CDR1 SGHVS and CDR2 FQNEAQ. The V gene end was trimmed by 4 bases and the J gene end by 1 base; junction bases not matched to a gene: 3. The full variable domain, rest sourced from reference TRBV7-8 and TRBJ2-7, is GAGVSQSPRYKVAKRGQDVALRCDPISGHVSLFWYQQALGQGPEFLTYFQNEAQLDKSGLPSDRFFAERPEGSVSTLKIQRTQQEDSAVYLCASSSGLAGESYEQYFGPGTRLTVT.

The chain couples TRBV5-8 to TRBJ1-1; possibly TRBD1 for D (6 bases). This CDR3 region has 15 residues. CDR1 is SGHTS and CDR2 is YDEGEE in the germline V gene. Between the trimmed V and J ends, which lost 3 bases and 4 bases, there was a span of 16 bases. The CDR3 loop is CASSSSRGRFTEAFF. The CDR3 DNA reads TGTGCCAGCAGCTCCTCGCGGGGGCGGTTCACTGAAGCTTTCTTT.

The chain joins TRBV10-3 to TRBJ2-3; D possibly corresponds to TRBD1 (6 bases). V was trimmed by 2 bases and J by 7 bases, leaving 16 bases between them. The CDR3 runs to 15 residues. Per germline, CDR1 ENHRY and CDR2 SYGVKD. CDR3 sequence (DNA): TGTGCCATCAGTGAGCTGGCAGGGCAGGGGCATACGCAGTATTTT. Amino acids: CAISELAGQGHTQYF.

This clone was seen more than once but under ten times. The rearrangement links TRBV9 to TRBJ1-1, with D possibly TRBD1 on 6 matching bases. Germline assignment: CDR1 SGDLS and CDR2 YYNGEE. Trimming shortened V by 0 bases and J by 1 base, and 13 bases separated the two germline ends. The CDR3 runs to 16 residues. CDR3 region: CASSVGSGASNTEAFF. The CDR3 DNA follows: TGTGCCAGCAGCGTAGGGTCAGGGGCCTCGAACACTGAAGCTTTCTTT.

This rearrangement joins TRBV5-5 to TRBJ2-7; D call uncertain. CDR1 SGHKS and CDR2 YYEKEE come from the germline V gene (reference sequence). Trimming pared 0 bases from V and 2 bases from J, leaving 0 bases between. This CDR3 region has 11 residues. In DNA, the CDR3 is TGTGCCAGCAGCTTGGCCTACGAGCAGTACTTC. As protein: CASSLAYEQYF.

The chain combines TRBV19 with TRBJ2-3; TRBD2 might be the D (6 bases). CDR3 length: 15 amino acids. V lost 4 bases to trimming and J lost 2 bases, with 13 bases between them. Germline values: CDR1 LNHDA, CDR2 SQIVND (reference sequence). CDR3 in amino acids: CASSTRRGLTDTQYF. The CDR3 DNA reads TGTGCCAGTAGTACCCGGCGGGGACTCACAGATACGCAGTATTTT.

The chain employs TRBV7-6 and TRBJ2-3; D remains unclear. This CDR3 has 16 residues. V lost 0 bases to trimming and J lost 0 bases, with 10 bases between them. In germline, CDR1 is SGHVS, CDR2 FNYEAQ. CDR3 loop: CASSLAGGTSTDTQYF. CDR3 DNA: TGTGCCAGCAGCTTAGCGGGCGGAACTAGCACAGATACGCAGTATTTT.

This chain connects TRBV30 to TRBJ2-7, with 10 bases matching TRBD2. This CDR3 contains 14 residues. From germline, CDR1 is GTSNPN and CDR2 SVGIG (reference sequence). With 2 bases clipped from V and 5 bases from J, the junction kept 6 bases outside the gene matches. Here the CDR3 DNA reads TGTGCCTGGAGTCGAGCGGGAGGGATCGACGAGCAGTACTTC. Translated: CAWSRAGGIDEQYF. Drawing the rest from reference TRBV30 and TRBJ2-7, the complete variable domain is SQTIHQWPATLVQPVGSPLSLECTVEGTSNPNLYWYRQAAGRGLQLLFYSVGIGQISSEVPQNLSASRPQDRQFILSSKKLLLSDSGFYLCAWSRAGGIDEQYFGPGTRLTVT.